The TCR beta chain under discussion was sequenced for a study of cytomegalovirus exposure and HLA in healthy donors. Findings and caveats of the study: TRBV6-2, TRBV6-3 and some other V segments were excluded as indistinguishable.

CDR3 size: 14 residues. Germline V CDR1 and CDR2: MNHNS, SASEGT. Deletions cut 9 bases from V and 11 bases from J, with 25 bases between. A remark on this clone: What it recognizes is unknown.

It was with 60 Vbeta and 13 Jbeta primers that the PCR ran. This table comes from immunoSEQ multiplex PCR, and its TCRdb copy is limited to in-frame clones, with some not included. The sample consists of roughly 90,000 clones, roughly four fifths of them appearing once. The sequenced sample consisted of PBMCs. The chain couples TRBV6-1 to TRBJ1-1; perhaps TRBD1 as D (6 bases). The source of this sequence is a man younger than 40 in good health and CMV-seropositive. CDR3 nucleotides: TGTGCCAGTTCGACTTCGGCCGGGGACATGAGGGCTTTCTTT. Its protein product is CASSTSAGDMRAFF.